These 3 T cell receptor beta chains share one sample of origin, sequenced in a study of cytomegalovirus exposure and HLA in healthy donors. Primers included in the PCR were 60 Vbeta and 13 Jbeta primers. This table comes from immunoSEQ multiplex PCR, and its TCRdb copy is limited to in-frame clones, with some not included. The sample consists of about 78,000 clones, 80% of them appearing once. The sequencing sample was made of PBMCs. The receptor source for this set is a woman aged 50 to 60 in good health and CMV-seropositive.

The chain links TRBV5-6 to TRBJ2-2; 8 bases align to TRBD2. The CDR3 spans 14 residues. Germline assignment: CDR1 SGHDT and CDR2 YYEEEE. Trimming cost V 4 bases and J 6 bases; bases outside gene matches: 5. As DNA, the CDR3 is TGTGCCAGCAGCGGCAGCGGGAGTGCCGGGGAGCTGTTTTTT. Protein: CASSGSGSAGELFF.

This clone turned up a few times. The rearrangement uses TRBV7-2 and TRBJ2-1; D might be TRBD2 (5 bases). From germline, CDR1 is SGHTA and CDR2 FQGNSA. The CDR3 is made up of 15 amino acids. Deletions cut 1 base from V and 4 bases from J, with 11 bases between. CDR3 region: CASSLEVGAYNEQFF. In DNA, the CDR3 is TGTGCCAGCAGCTTAGAGGTGGGAGCGTACAATGAGCAGTTCTTC.

The chain recombines TRBV25-1 with TRBJ1-2; 7 positions match TRBD1. Germline V lookup: CDR1 MGHDK, CDR2 SYGVNS. The CDR3 totals 14 residues. V trimming: 2 bases; J trimming: 7 bases; junction bases outside the gene matches: 7. Here the CDR3 DNA reads TGTGCCAGCAGTGAAGGAGACAGGGCAGGTGGCTACACCTTC. Its translation: CASSEGDRAGGYTF.